This is a list of T cell receptor beta chains from one sample in a study of CD8+ T cells in alopecia areata. Repertoires were generated with immunoSEQ multiplex PCR, while TCRdb's copy carries only in-frame clones and drops some. The sample yields more than 200,000 clones, about 40% seen once. The sample here was CD4+ T cells sorted from blood, taken around week 37, from a patient treated with tofacitinib. The source of these receptors is a human donor with alopecia areata. Each CDR3 is given with its conserved first and last residue. Fields, in order: J gene, clone size, V gene, D gene, CDR3 DNA, CDR3 protein. A D gene is named only where the DNA matches it firmly. The size entry is marked missing in some rows and otherwise reads once, few, many or a size class.

j_call: TRBJ2-3
clone_size: .
v_call: TRBV29-1
d_call: TRBD1
cdr3_nt: TGCAGCGTATCCGCCGGGACAGGGGCCACAGATACGCAGTATTTT
cdr3_aa: CSVSAGTGATDTQYF

j_call: TRBJ2-3
clone_size: .
v_call: TRBV28
d_call: TRBD2
cdr3_nt: TGTGCCAGCACCTCCGTGGGACTAGCGGGACTCACAGATACGCAGTATTTT
cdr3_aa: CASTSVGLAGLTDTQYF

j_call: TRBJ2-1
clone_size: .
v_call: TRBV29-1
d_call: .
cdr3_nt: TGCAGCGTTGAGGGGCTGGATAGGAATGAGCAGTTCTTC
cdr3_aa: CSVEGLDRNEQFF

j_call: TRBJ2-1
clone_size: .
v_call: TRBV5-1
d_call: .
cdr3_nt: TGCGCCAGCAGCCCGGTGGGCCAGTTAGTCGGTGAGCAGTTCTTC
cdr3_aa: CASSPVGQLVGEQFF

j_call: TRBJ2-7
clone_size: few
v_call: TRBV30
d_call: .
cdr3_nt: TGTGCCTGGATATCCGAACAGGGCTACGAGCAGTACTTC
cdr3_aa: CAWISEQGYEQYF

j_call: TRBJ2-7
clone_size: .
v_call: TRBV6-5
d_call: .
cdr3_nt: TGTGCCAGCAGTTACCGACAGAACTCCTACGAGCAGTACTTC
cdr3_aa: CASSYRQNSYEQYF

j_call: TRBJ2-5
clone_size: few
v_call: TRBV5-1
d_call: .
cdr3_nt: TGCGCCAGCAGCTTGGAGGGATCGAAAGAGACCCAGTACTTC
cdr3_aa: CASSLEGSKETQYF

j_call: TRBJ2-7
clone_size: .
v_call: TRBV5-1
d_call: .
cdr3_nt: TGCGCCAGCAGCTTTGGTCAGGGGCTATACGAGCAGTACTTC
cdr3_aa: CASSFGQGLYEQYF

j_call: TRBJ1-2
clone_size: many
v_call: TRBV7-9
d_call: .
cdr3_nt: TGTGCCAGCAGCTTAGCGACGGATTCCTATGGCTACACCTTC
cdr3_aa: CASSLATDSYGYTF

j_call: TRBJ2-3
clone_size: .
v_call: TRBV6-1
d_call: TRBD2
cdr3_nt: TGTGCCAACAGTGAACAAACTAGCGGAGGGAGCACAGATACGCAGTATTTT
cdr3_aa: CANSEQTSGGSTDTQYF

j_call: TRBJ2-7
clone_size: many
v_call: TRBV29-1
d_call: TRBD1
cdr3_nt: TGCAGCGTCGCGGGGACAGGGTTAAGCGAGCAGTACTTC
cdr3_aa: CSVAGTGLSEQYF

j_call: TRBJ2-5
clone_size: .
v_call: TRBV5-1
d_call: .
cdr3_nt: TGCGCCAGCAGCGGAGGGAAGGGAGAGACCCAGTACTTC
cdr3_aa: CASSGGKGETQYF

j_call: TRBJ2-7
clone_size: few
v_call: TRBV11-2
d_call: .
cdr3_nt: TGTGCCAACCCCTACGAGCAGTACTTC
cdr3_aa: CANPYEQYF

j_call: TRBJ2-7
clone_size: .
v_call: TRBV27
d_call: TRBD2
cdr3_nt: TGTGCCAGCAGTTTGGGACTAGCGTGGGTTAGCGAGCAGTACTTC
cdr3_aa: CASSLGLAWVSEQYF

j_call: TRBJ2-6
clone_size: few
v_call: TRBV7-3
d_call: .
cdr3_nt: TGTGCCAGCAGCTCGGACGGCCATGCTGGGGCCAACGTCCTGACTTTC
cdr3_aa: CASSSDGHAGANVLTF

j_call: TRBJ2-2
clone_size: .
v_call: TRBV9
d_call: .
cdr3_nt: TGTGCCAGCAGCGTAGTGGCCACCGGGGAGCTGTTTTTT
cdr3_aa: CASSVVATGELFF

j_call: TRBJ1-2
clone_size: few
v_call: TRBV28
d_call: .
cdr3_nt: TGTGCCAGCAGTTTTGGTCAGAACTATGGCTACACCTTC
cdr3_aa: CASSFGQNYGYTF

j_call: TRBJ2-1
clone_size: few
v_call: TRBV2
d_call: TRBD1
cdr3_nt: TGTGCCAGCAGACGGACAGGGGGTAATGAGCAGTTCTTC
cdr3_aa: CASRRTGGNEQFF

j_call: TRBJ1-1
clone_size: many
v_call: TRBV27
d_call: .
cdr3_nt: TGTGCCAGCAGTTTAATGGTGAACACTGAAGCTTTCTTT
cdr3_aa: CASSLMVNTEAFF

j_call: TRBJ2-3
clone_size: .
v_call: TRBV14
d_call: .
cdr3_nt: TGTGCCAGCAGCCAAGATCGGCGGATCGGGATTCCAGATACGCAGTATTTT
cdr3_aa: CASSQDRRIGIPDTQYF

j_call: TRBJ2-7
clone_size: .
v_call: TRBV29-1
d_call: .
cdr3_nt: TGCAGCGTTGAAGCAGGCCAGGGAGCCCACGAGCAGTACTTC
cdr3_aa: CSVEAGQGAHEQYF

j_call: TRBJ2-7
clone_size: .
v_call: TRBV19
d_call: .
cdr3_nt: TGTGCCAGTAGTACCGGACAGCTATCCTACGAGCAGTACTTC
cdr3_aa: CASSTGQLSYEQYF

j_call: TRBJ2-5
clone_size: .
v_call: TRBV30
d_call: .
cdr3_nt: TGTGCCTGGAGTGTACTGGGGGGCCGGGAGACCCAGTACTTC
cdr3_aa: CAWSVLGGRETQYF

j_call: TRBJ2-3
clone_size: few
v_call: TRBV14
d_call: .
cdr3_nt: TGTGCCAGCAGCCCGAGGGGTTTTGGAACGCAGTATTTT
cdr3_aa: CASSPRGFGTQYF